Shown below are 3 T cell receptor beta chains from a single sample sequenced in a study of blood T cell repertoires in COVID-19. The data were produced by immunoSEQ multiplex PCR, yet TCRdb's version contains in-frame clones alone and is incomplete. The sample contains more than 110,000 clones, over 75% of which appear only once. The material sequenced was PBMCs or T cells enriched from blood (not recorded which). All receptors come from a woman aged 45 to 65 who had recovered from COVID-19.

The CDR3 loop reads CASSRQGVSGNTIYF. CDR3 DNA: TGTGCCAGCAGCCGACAGGGGGTCTCTGGAAACACCATATATTTT. The chain joins TRBV14 to TRBJ1-3, with 9 nucleotides matching TRBD1. The CDR3 is 15 amino acids. Trimming took 4 bases from V and 0 from J; bases not matched to a gene: 1. Per the germline V gene, CDR1 is SGHDN and CDR2 is FVKESK.

CDR3 protein: CASSFWGDEQFF. The DNA for the CDR3 is TGTGCCAGCAGTTTCTGGGGGGATGAGCAGTTCTTC. This sequence joins TRBV12-3 or TRBV12-4 and TRBJ2-1; D possibly corresponds to TRBD2 (6 bases). CDR3 size: 12 residues. Deletions cut 3 bases from V and 8 bases from J, with 8 bases between.

This clone appeared a few times. The V call is TRBV4-1, the J call TRBJ1-5; weak D call: TRBD1 (6 bases). The length of the CDR3 is 17 residues. Trimming stripped 1 base from V and 5 bases from J, with 18 bases between. Germline assignment: CDR1 MGHRA and CDR2 YSYEKL. The CDR3 sequence is CASSQGPGQRRHQPQHF. The DNA of the CDR3 is TGCGCCAGCAGCCAAGGGCCGGGACAACGGCGGCATCAGCCCCAGCATTTT.